The 14 T cell receptor beta chains presented below share a single source sample, sequenced in a study of T cell responses to AZD1222 COVID-19 vaccine. Repertoires were generated with immunoSEQ multiplex PCR, while TCRdb's copy carries only in-frame clones and drops some. This table holds about 120,000 clones, just over 90% found once. The sample consisted of peripheral blood, taken 28 days after the second AZD1222 dose. These receptors all stem from an adult who received the AZD1222 COVID-19 vaccine.

The J gene is TRBJ1-2, the V gene TRBV4-3, with a tentative D call TRBD1 (5 bases). CDR1 and CDR2 from the germline V gene are LGHNA and YSLEER. The CDR3 sequence is 14 residues long. V was clipped by 1 base and J by 4 bases, with 10 bases between them. This CDR3 reads CASSQVGAGYGYTF. CDR3 sequence (DNA): TGCGCCAGCAGCCAAGTCGGGGCAGGCTATGGCTACACCTTC.

This clone was seen only once. This rearrangement joins TRBV14 to TRBJ1-3; D is uncertain. The V end was cut by 3 bases, the J end by 14 bases, with 14 bases between. The CDR3 runs to 12 residues. CDR1 and CDR2 from the germline V gene are SGHDN and FVKESK. DNA of the CDR3: TGTGCCAGCAGCCAGGACCGGGTCTCCTTATATTTT. Encoded protein: CASSQDRVSLYF.

The V and J genes are TRBV6-6 and TRBJ2-3; D is ambiguous. CDR1 and CDR2 (germline): MNHNY, SVGAGI (reference sequence). The CDR3 runs to 12 residues. Trimming shortened V by 5 bases and J by 5 bases, and 8 bases separated the two germline ends. CDR3 sequence (DNA): TGTGCCAGCAGTCCCCTAGGAGATACGCAGTATTTT. Translation: CASSPLGDTQYF.

This chain's CDR3 is CASSKFSRVSSYEQYF. The CDR3 coding sequence is TGTGCCAGCAGCAAATTCTCAAGGGTCTCCTCCTACGAGCAGTACTTC. This chain connects TRBV21-1 to TRBJ2-7. TRBV21-1 counts as a pseudogene. The CDR3 length is 16 residues.

This rearrangement joins TRBV5-6 to TRBJ1-4; D call uncertain. Germline CDR1 and CDR2: SGHDT and YYEEEE. The V and J ends lost 5 bases and 5 bases respectively, with 10 bases between them. The CDR3 is made up of 13 amino acids. For the CDR3, the DNA is TGTGCCAGCAGTCTGTATGGGAATGAAAAACTGTTTTTT. It codes for CASSLYGNEKLFF.

Only one count was recorded for this clone. The V call is TRBV5-1, the J call TRBJ2-1; 12 nucleotides agree with TRBD2. V gave up 2 bases and J gave up 7 bases; unmatched junction bases: 10. The germline V gene encodes CDR1 SGHRS and CDR2 YFSETQ. CDR3 length: 17 amino acids. The CDR3, as DNA: TGCGCCAGCAGCTTTAGTACACTAGCGGGAGGACCGAATGAGCAGTTCTTC. It translates to CASSFSTLAGGPNEQFF.

The rearrangement uses TRBV19 and TRBJ1-1; D is uncertain. The CDR3 sequence is 14 residues long. The germline gives CDR1 LNHDA, CDR2 SQIVND (reference sequence). V was shortened by 5 bases and J by 1 base, with 11 bases between the two germline ends. In nucleotides, the CDR3 is TGTGCCAGTAGTTTTGCAGAAAAGAACACTGAAGCTTTCTTT. Its protein product is CASSFAEKNTEAFF.

This chain connects TRBV15 to TRBJ1-3, with no clear D. Looked up from germline, CDR1 is LNHNV and CDR2 is YYDKDF (reference sequence). V was trimmed by 0 bases and J by 0 bases, leaving 15 bases between them. The CDR3 is made up of 18 amino acids. In DNA form, the CDR3 reads TGTGCCACCAGCAGAGATCGCGGGCGGCGAACCTCTGGAAACACCATATATTTT. It translates to CATSRDRGRRTSGNTIYF.

The chain couples TRBV7-9 to TRBJ2-5; 10 bases align to TRBD2. The V gene end was trimmed by 1 base and the J gene end by 3 bases; junction bases not matched to a gene: 11. Germline V lookup: CDR1 SEHNR, CDR2 FQNEAQ (reference sequence). The CDR3 is 18 residues long. For the CDR3, the DNA is TGTGCCAGCAGCTTAGGTTCCGCTAGCGGGAGTTTGGAAGAGACCCAGTACTTC. It is translated as CASSLGSASGSLEETQYF. The variable domain in full, with the rest retrieved from reference TRBV7-9 and TRBJ2-5, is DTGVSQNPRHKITKRGQNVTFRCDPISEHNRLYWYRQTLGQGPEFLTYFQNEAQLEKSRLLSDRFSAERPKGSFSTLEIQRTEQGDSAMYLCASSLGSASGSLEETQYFGPGTRLLVL.

J is TRBJ1-5 and V is TRBV9, with 8 bases lining up with TRBD1. CDR3 length: 15 amino acids. Germline CDR1 and CDR2: SGDLS and YYNGEE. Trimming cost V 4 bases and J 7 bases; bases outside gene matches: 10. CDR3 sequence (DNA): TGTGCCAGCAGCCGCTCGGGAGACAGGGGCCAGCCCCAGCATTTT. This gives the protein CASSRSGDRGQPQHF.

The V call is TRBV4-3, the J call TRBJ2-2, with D tentatively TRBD1 or TRBD2 (5 bases each). Per the germline V gene, CDR1 is LGHNA and CDR2 is YSLEER. The CDR3 is made up of 18 amino acids. Deletions cut 4 bases from V and 2 bases from J, with 20 bases between. The CDR3 loop is CASSPRSYGARNTGELFF. Here the CDR3 DNA reads TGCGCCAGCAGCCCGAGATCTTACGGGGCCAGAAACACCGGGGAGCTGTTTTTT.

The chain has TRBV5-1 and TRBJ2-5; weak D call: TRBD1 (6 bases). The ends were cut back, 5 bases at V and 5 bases at J, with 13 bases in the middle. Looked up from germline, CDR1 is SGHRS and CDR2 is YFSETQ. CDR3 length: 13 residues. The chain's CDR3 is CASRQGFEETQYF. The CDR3 DNA sequence: TGCGCCAGCAGACAGGGCTTTGAGGAGACCCAGTACTTC.

The chain links TRBV27 to TRBJ2-3, with no clear D. V lost 8 bases and J lost 0, with 9 bases in between. The CDR3 runs 13 residues. Germline CDR1 MNHEY, CDR2 SMNVEV (reference sequence). CDR3 coding DNA: TGTGCCAGCCGGCACCCTAGCACAGATACGCAGTATTTT. It translates to CASRHPSTDTQYF.

J is TRBJ1-2 and V is TRBV19; D uncertain. The CDR3 runs to 14 residues. Trimming left V 3 bases short and J 4 bases short, with 12 bases between. Germline lookup yields CDR1 LNHDA and CDR2 SQIVND (reference sequence). CDR3 region: CASSITDLPYGYTF. CDR3 nucleotides: TGTGCCAGTAGTATTACTGACCTCCCCTATGGCTACACCTTC.